This passage covers 12 T cell receptor beta chains from one sample sequenced in a study of blood T cell repertoires in COVID-19. Method: immunoSEQ multiplex PCR; TCRdb's copy keeps in-frame clones and lacks some. The sample yields about 52,000 clones, about 90% seen once. What was sequenced was peripheral blood. Receptor source: a human donor with active COVID-19. The donor label of this sample is uncertain.

This chain joins TRBV9 and TRBJ2-7; 11 nucleotides line up with TRBD2. The CDR3 runs to 14 residues. Germline lookup yields CDR1 SGDLS and CDR2 YYNGEE. V was clipped by 5 bases and J by 2 bases; unmatched bases: 3. DNA of the CDR3: TGTGCCAGCAGTCGTAGCGGGGGGGCCTACGAGCAGTACTTC. Protein sequence: CASSRSGGAYEQYF.

CDR3: CASSPAWRDRVSEQYF. The DNA for the CDR3 is TGTGCCAGCAGCCCGGCATGGAGGGACAGGGTTTCCGAGCAGTACTTC. This chain joins TRBV7-9 and TRBJ2-7; 9 positions agree with TRBD1. CDR3 size: 16 residues. Trimming at V came to 5 bases and at J to 6 bases, leaving 14 bases not matched to a gene. Germline lookup yields CDR1 SEHNR and CDR2 FQNEAQ (reference sequence).

J is TRBJ2-3 and V is TRBV28; possibly TRBD2 for D (6 bases). The CDR3 consists of 17 residues. The germline CDR1 and CDR2 sequences are MDHEN and SYDVKM. V lost 3 bases and J 0 bases, leaving 16 bases between the germline ends. CDR3 coding DNA: TGTGCCAGCAGTTTCTCCGGACTACCATCTAGCACAGATACGCAGTATTTT. Translating it yields CASSFSGLPSSTDTQYF.

The chain combines TRBV19 with TRBJ2-2, with no clear D. CDR1 is LNHDA, CDR2 SQIVND, per germline (reference sequence). Trimming cost V 3 bases and J 1 base, with 9 bases left between them. The CDR3 covers 15 residues. The CDR3: CASSMNSQNTGELFF. CDR3 DNA sequence: TGTGCCAGTAGTATGAACAGTCAGAACACCGGGGAGCTGTTTTTT.

The genes are TRBV5-6 and TRBJ1-1; D is undetermined. This CDR3 comprises 13 residues. V was pared by 4 bases and J by 4 bases, with 11 bases between. The germline CDR1 and CDR2 sequences are SGHDT and YYEEEE. The CDR3 nucleotides read TGTGCCAGCAGCCCCTCGACTGGCACTGAAGCTTTCTTT. Its protein is CASSPSTGTEAFF.

This chain joins TRBV25-1 and TRBJ2-7; the D gene is possibly TRBD2 (5 bases). Germline-derived CDR1 and CDR2 are MGHDK and SYGVNS. The V gene lost 2 bases and the J gene lost 3 bases, with 14 bases spanning the gap. The CDR3 extends over 15 amino acids. In nucleotides, the CDR3 is TGTGCCAGCAGTGAACCCGGTAAGCGGTTCTACGAGCAGTACTTC. Its translation: CASSEPGKRFYEQYF.

The CDR3 DNA sequence: TGTGCCAGCATTCCGCGACAGGGGTTTTCCTACGAGCAGTACTTC. Translated: CASIPRQGFSYEQYF. The chain carries TRBV3-1 (or the pseudogene TRBV3-2) and TRBJ2-7; 8 bases are shared with TRBD1. Germline V gives CDR1 LGHDT, CDR2 YNNKEL (reference sequence). CDR3 size: 15 residues. With V trimmed by 7 bases and J by 1 base, 9 bases remained unmatched.

V usage is TRBV7-6 and J usage is TRBJ2-2; perhaps TRBD2 as D (6 bases). Trimming took 1 base from V and 7 from J, leaving 10 bases between them. There are 14 residues in the CDR3. Germline loops: CDR1 SGHVS, CDR2 FNYEAQ. The CDR3 here is CASSLVTGVGELFF. For the CDR3, the DNA is TGTGCCAGCAGCTTAGTTACGGGAGTCGGGGAGCTGTTTTTT.

V gene TRBV6-5 combines with J gene TRBJ2-1; maybe TRBD2 (5 bases). The ends were cut back, 8 bases at V and 8 bases at J, with 16 bases in the middle. CDR1 is MNHEY and CDR2 is SVGAGI in the germline V gene. The CDR3 has 13 residues. CDR3 in DNA: TGTGCCAGCCGCGTAAACGGGAATTATGAGCAGTTCTTC. Residues: CASRVNGNYEQFF.

This chain joins TRBV19 and TRBJ1-1; 9 bases align to TRBD1. Germline V gene sequence: CDR1 LNHDA, CDR2 SQIVND (reference sequence). The CDR3 length is 13 residues. Trimming took 11 bases from V and 4 from J; bases not matched to a gene: 8. The CDR3 protein is CAGSTGGSTEAFF. The CDR3 nucleotides read TGTGCCGGCTCGACAGGGGGTTCCACTGAAGCTTTCTTT.

V and J are TRBV19 and TRBJ1-6; 8 bases fit TRBD1. The CDR3 sequence is 14 residues long. CDR1 and CDR2 from the germline V gene are LNHDA and SQIVND (reference sequence). The J segment lost 4 bases and the V segment lost 6 bases, leaving 2 bases of the junction unmatched. CDR3 sequence (DNA): TGTGCCAGTAGGGGGACAGGATATAATTCACCCCTCCACTTT. It yields the protein CASRGTGYNSPLHF.

V and J are TRBV19 and TRBJ2-1; D is perhaps TRBD2 (6 bases). The CDR3 loop spans 16 amino acids. Germline-derived CDR1 and CDR2 are LNHDA and SQIVND (reference sequence). The V end lost 1 base, the J end lost 3 bases, and 13 bases lay between the germline ends. The CDR3 DNA reads as TGTGCCAGTAGTATAGTGGAGGGAATGGGCTACAATGAGCAGTTCTTC. Residues: CASSIVEGMGYNEQFF.